Shown below are 8 T cell receptor beta chains from a single sample sequenced in a study of post-analysis software for immune sequencing data. The study's findings and limits: TRBV5-6, TRBV5-1 and TRBV20-1 were among roughly five TRBV segments more frequent in patients than controls.

cDNA libraries for TCR beta contained unique molecular identifiers. Via MiXCR, TCRdb re-called the PCR reads, giving one row per CDR3 protein. The sample lists roughly 730,000 distinct CDR3 sequences; roughly 30% were seen once. These TCRs are of unknown antigen specificity. Material for sequencing was blood. Every receptor here comes from a girl aged 5-17 years with multiple sclerosis.

This clonotype has a count of ten or more. The rearrangement uses TRBV5-1 and TRBJ2-1; 9 bases are a match to TRBD2. Losses at the gene ends were 0 bases for V and 10 bases for J; bases not matched to a gene: 5. Looked up from germline, CDR1 is SGHRS and CDR2 is YFSETQ. The CDR3 runs 14 residues. Written as DNA, the CDR3 is TGCGCCAGCAGCTTGGCGGTGCTAGCGGGGGAGCAGTTCTTC. Encoded protein: CASSLAVLAGEQFF.

This clonotype has only a few counts. The chain joins TRBV9 to TRBJ1-6; D unclear. This CDR3 comprises 16 residues. Between the trimmed V and J ends, which lost 4 bases and 0 bases, there was a span of 11 bases. CDR1 is SGDLS, CDR2 YYNGEE, per germline. The DNA of the CDR3 is TGTGCCAGCAGCCCAATAGGGAGCTCCTATAATTCACCCCTCCACTTT. Translating gives CASSPIGSSYNSPLHF. Complete variable domain (other parts from reference TRBV9 and TRBJ1-6): DSGVTQTPKHLITATGQRVTLRCSPRSGDLSVYWYQQSLDQGLQFLIQYYNGEERAKGNILERFSAQQFPDLHSELNLSSLELGDSALYFCASSPIGSSYNSPLHFGNGTRLTVT.

V gene TRBV12-3 or TRBV12-4 combines with J gene TRBJ1-2; 8 nucleotides match TRBD1. CDR3 length: 13 residues. Losses at the gene ends were 6 bases for V and 4 bases for J; bases not matched to a gene: 4. The CDR3 protein is CASSATGAYGYTF. CDR3 bases: TGTGCCAGCAGCGCGACAGGGGCCTATGGCTACACCTTC.

The V and J genes are TRBV18 and TRBJ1-2, with D tentatively TRBD1 (5 bases). The CDR3 sequence is 14 residues long. CDR1 is KGHSH and CDR2 is LQKENI in the germline V gene. Trimming removed 4 bases from V and 6 bases from J, with 15 bases in between. The CDR3 here is CASSLGQGPDGYTF. CDR3 nucleotide sequence: TGTGCCAGCTCACTGGGCCAGGGCCCCGATGGCTACACCTTC.

The chain employs TRBV2 and TRBJ2-1; 10 bases align to TRBD2. The CDR3 is 13 residues long. CDR1 and CDR2 from the germline V gene are SNHLY and FYNNEI. The trim removed 7 bases at V and 4 bases at J, leaving 1 base unmatched. The chain's CDR3 is CASKAGGYNEQFF. Written as DNA, the CDR3 is TGTGCCAGCAAAGCGGGAGGGTACAATGAGCAGTTCTTC.

V and J are TRBV6-1 and TRBJ1-1; D not certain. This CDR3 is built from 16 residues. Germline loops: CDR1 MNHNS, CDR2 SASEGT. Trimming shortened V by 2 bases and J by 0 bases, and 13 bases separated the two germline ends. As DNA, the CDR3 is TGTGCCAGCAGTGAACGGACGTGGCAGGTGAACACTGAAGCTTTCTTT. Translated, it gives CASSERTWQVNTEAFF.

The chain employs TRBV20-1 and TRBJ2-7, with D perhaps matching TRBD1 (7 bases). V dropped 7 bases and J dropped 10 bases, with 17 bases sitting between them. Germline assignment: CDR1 DFQATT and CDR2 SNEGSKA (reference sequence). CDR3 length: 11 residues. The DNA of the CDR3 is TGCAGTGTCAGAGGGGGGACAGCTCAGTACTTC. Translation: CSVRGGTAQYF.

This clonotype was seen a few times. The V gene is TRBV6-5, the J gene TRBJ2-1; weak D call: TRBD2 (6 bases). CDR1 and CDR2 (germline): MNHEY, SVGAGI. The V end lost 5 bases, the J end lost 9 bases, and 17 bases lay between the germline ends. The CDR3 totals 14 residues. The CDR3 nucleotides read TGTGCCAGCAGTCCCGCCGGACTATCCGGTGAGCAGTTCTTC. Translating it yields CASSPAGLSGEQFF.